This TCR beta chain was identified during a study of stem cell transplantation in POMP-related autoinflammatory disease. Concerning this clone: Its antigen is as yet unknown.

The germline gives CDR1 SGDLS, CDR2 YYNGEE. This CDR3 is 17 amino acids long. Trimming cost V 1 base and J 2 bases; bases outside gene matches: 8. General study results and limits: Unique TRB V-J gene pairings were limited in number in patients with PRAID.

Some clones are missing from TCRdb's copy, which holds only in-frame ones; the method was immunoSEQ multiplex PCR. The data contain around 9,000 clones, 88% of them singletons. Sequencing was performed on CD8+ T cells from PBMCs, taken after stem cell transplantation. The TCR sequence derives from a human patient with POMP-related autoinflammation and immune dysregulation (PRAID). Some of the T cells might come from the graft donor. The genes are TRBV9 and TRBJ2-7, with 11 bases fitting TRBD1. Written as DNA, the CDR3 is TGTGCCAGCAGCGTAACCCCCGGGACAGGGGGTCCCTACGAGCAGTACTTC. Its protein is CASSVTPGTGGPYEQYF.